The 13 T cell receptor beta chains listed next were all sequenced from one sample in a study of breast tumors, draining lymph nodes, adjacent tissues. MiXCR, applied by TCRdb to the multiplex PCR reads, yields one record per CDR3 protein. Here the sample spans about 35,000 distinct CDR3 sequences, roughly 32% being singletons. The source material was breast tumor tissue. Source of these receptors: a female donor with breast cancer. Some clones in this sample may be carry-over from other donors' samples.

The J gene is TRBJ1-6, the V gene TRBV6-4; D may be TRBD1 (5 bases). Germline lookup yields CDR1 MRHNA and CDR2 SNTAGT. The CDR3 is 17 residues long. V lost 3 bases and J lost 8, with 20 bases in between. The CDR3 loop is CASSDTGRTTRYSPLHF. DNA for the CDR3: TGTGCCAGCAGTGATACTGGACGGACAACCCGCTATTCACCCCTCCACTTT.

This clonotype occurred many times. The chain has TRBV12-5 and TRBJ2-1; D ambiguous. V was pared by 0 bases and J by 0 bases, with 12 bases between. The V gene's germline CDR1 is LGHNT and CDR2 FRNRAP. CDR3 length equals 17 residues. CDR3 loop: CASGLVPPASSYNEQFF. Here the CDR3 DNA reads TGTGCTAGTGGTTTGGTACCTCCAGCAAGCTCCTACAATGAGCAGTTCTTC.

The V call is TRBV20-1, the J call TRBJ2-1; 9 bases line up with TRBD2. CDR1 is DFQATT and CDR2 is SNEGSKA in the germline V gene (reference sequence). The V and J ends lost 6 bases and 7 bases, in that order; junction bases with no gene match: 13. This CDR3 is built from 15 residues. In DNA, the CDR3 is TGCAGTGCCACCAGGAGCGGGAGGATCAAGAATGAGCAGTTCTTC. This encodes CSATRSGRIKNEQFF.

V and J are TRBV20-1 and TRBJ1-1; D gene uncertain. The CDR3 consists of 13 residues. Trimming removed 7 bases at V and 3 bases at J, with 15 bases between. The germline V gene has CDR1 DFQATT and CDR2 SNEGSKA (reference sequence). The DNA of the CDR3 is TGCAGTGTTACGGCCCTTATGGACACTGAAGCTTTCTTT. This codes for CSVTALMDTEAFF.

This clonotype was recorded once. Its ends do not fully match the called genes, so a read error is possible. The J gene is TRBJ2-2, the V gene TRBV7-9; 12 bases align to TRBD2. CDR1 and CDR2 from the germline V gene are SEHNR and FQNEAQ (reference sequence). The CDR3 is 15 amino acids. The chain's CDR3 is CASSLAGGKTGELFF. The CDR3 nucleotides read TGTGCCAGCAGCCTAGCGGGAGGGAAAACCGGGGAGCTGTTTTTT.

J is TRBJ1-2 and V is TRBV12-3 or TRBV12-4, with TRBD1 as a possible D gene (6 bases). This CDR3 has 15 residues. Trimming took 1 base from V and 5 from J, leaving 14 bases between them. The CDR3 loop reads CASSLVGGRGYGYTF. The DNA of the CDR3 is TGTGCCAGCAGTTTAGTCGGGGGGCGAGGGTATGGCTACACCTTC.

The table lists this clonotype with many counts. The gene calls are TRBV14 and TRBJ2-2, with D perhaps matching TRBD1 or TRBD2 (5 bases each). The CDR3 sequence is 16 residues long. CDR1 and CDR2 (germline): SGHDN, FVKESK. V lost 1 base to trimming and J lost 3 bases, with 12 bases between them. The CDR3 nucleotides are TGTGCCAGCAGCCAAGTGTGGGGGTTGGACACCGGGGAGCTGTTTTTT. This gives the protein CASSQVWGLDTGELFF.

A remark on this clonotype: One end of the junction does not line up with germline, which may come from a read error. V usage is TRBV19 and J usage is TRBJ1-5; 7 positions match TRBD1. The CDR3 extends over 15 amino acids. Germline-derived CDR1 and CDR2 are LNHDA and SQIVND (reference sequence). The CDR3 nucleotides are TGTGCCAGTACCCTCAGGGGGAATAGCAATCGGCCCCAGCATTTT. Protein: CASTLRGNSNRPQHF.

The table lists this clonotype with many counts. The chain employs TRBV12-5 and TRBJ2-1; 10 bases are shared with TRBD2. The V gene's germline CDR1 is LGHNT and CDR2 FRNRAP. CDR3 size: 16 residues. The CDR3 here is CASRGGASGGYNEQFF. The CDR3 DNA sequence: TGTGCGAGCCGGGGGGGAGCTAGCGGGGGTTACAATGAGCAGTTCTTC. The full variable domain, its missing parts supplied by reference TRBV12-5 and TRBJ2-1, is DARVTQTPRHKVTEMGQEVTMRCQPILGHNTVFWYRQTMMQGLELLAYFRNRAPLDDSGMPKDRFSAEMPDATLATLKIQPSEPRDSAVYFCASRGGASGGYNEQFFGPGTRLTVL.

In its sample, this clonotype was seen many times. The chain joins TRBV15 to TRBJ2-7; 7 positions agree with TRBD2. V dropped 6 bases and J dropped 6; count of bases not matched to a gene: 14. Germline V CDR1 and CDR2: LNHNV, YYDKDF (reference sequence). This CDR3 is 15 amino acids long. CDR3 amino acids: CATSRDLAGASEQYF. The DNA for the CDR3 is TGTGCCACCAGTCGGGATCTGGCGGGAGCGAGCGAGCAGTACTTC.

J is TRBJ2-1 and V is TRBV9; 8 bases align to TRBD2. The CDR3 runs to 14 residues. Germline CDR1 is SGDLS and CDR2 is YYNGEE. The J segment lost 8 bases and the V segment lost 4 bases, leaving 8 bases of the junction unmatched. The CDR3 protein is CASSREGGVYEQFF. CDR3 bases: TGTGCCAGCAGCCGGGAGGGAGGGGTTTATGAGCAGTTCTTC. The variable domain in full, completed from reference TRBV9 and TRBJ2-1, reads DSGVTQTPKHLITATGQRVTLRCSPRSGDLSVYWYQQSLDQGLQFLIQYYNGEERAKGNILERFSAQQFPDLHSELNLSSLELGDSALYFCASSREGGVYEQFFGPGTRLTVL.

This clonotype was observed many times. The chain couples TRBV10-2 to TRBJ2-2; D gene ambiguous. V was clipped by 2 bases and J by 2 bases, with 12 bases between them. The germline V gene has CDR1 WSHSY and CDR2 SAAADI. This CDR3 comprises 16 residues. The CDR3 protein is CASSEAGSYNTGELFF. As DNA, the CDR3 is TGCGCCAGCAGTGAGGCAGGTTCTTATAACACCGGGGAGCTGTTTTTT.

This clonotype has more than one count but fewer than ten. The chain joins TRBV20-1 to TRBJ2-7; D not resolved. V lost 3 bases and J lost 0, with 12 bases in between. Germline CDR1 DFQATT, CDR2 SNEGSKA (reference sequence). The CDR3 extends over 14 amino acids. The CDR3 DNA is TGCAGTGCTAGGGAAGGGTTGGGCTCCTACGAGCAGTACTTC. Protein sequence: CSAREGLGSYEQYF.